This T cell receptor (beta chain) was captured in a study of CD8+ T cells in alopecia areata. The CDR3 runs to 10 residues. Germline values: CDR1 DFQATT, CDR2 SNEGSKA (reference sequence). As the sequencing template, cDNA was produced by extracting RNA and reverse transcribing it. Generated by immunoSEQ multiplex PCR, the TCRdb table keeps only in-frame clones and is missing some. Of roughly 180,000 clones listed, 45% to 75% were seen once; the top ten hold about 3.5%. Treatment noted: oral pan-JAK inhibitor, 5-10 mg twice daily. Sequencing was performed on CD4+ T cells sorted from blood, taken at week 4, from a patient treated with tofacitinib. This rearrangement joins TRBV20-1 to TRBJ1-2; tentatively, D is TRBD1 (5 bases). This receptor was identified in a human donor with alopecia areata. The CDR3 DNA reads TGCAGGCTGGGGGACTATGGCTACACCTTC. As protein: CRLGDYGYTF.